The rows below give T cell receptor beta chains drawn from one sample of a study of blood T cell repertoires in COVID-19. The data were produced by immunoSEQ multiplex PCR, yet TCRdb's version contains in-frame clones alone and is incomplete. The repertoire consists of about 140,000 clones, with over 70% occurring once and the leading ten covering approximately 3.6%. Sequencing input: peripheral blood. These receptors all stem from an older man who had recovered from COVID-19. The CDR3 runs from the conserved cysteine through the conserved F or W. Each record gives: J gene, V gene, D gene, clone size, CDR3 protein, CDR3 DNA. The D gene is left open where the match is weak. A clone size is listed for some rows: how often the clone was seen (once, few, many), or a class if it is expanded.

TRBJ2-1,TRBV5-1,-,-,CASSLLLGTSTGNEQFF,TGCGCCAGCAGCTTGTTACTCGGTACTAGTACGGGCAATGAGCAGTTCTTC
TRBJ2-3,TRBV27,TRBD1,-,CASRKFPGQGFTDTQYF,TGTGCCAGCAGAAAGTTTCCGGGACAGGGATTCACAGATACGCAGTATTTT
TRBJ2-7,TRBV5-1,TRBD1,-,CASSLAGTVLGQYF,TGCGCCAGCAGCTTGGCCGGGACAGTCTTGGGGCAGTACTTC
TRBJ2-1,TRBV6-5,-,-,CASSYGGGSPDEQFF,TGTGCCAGCAGTTACGGTGGGGGCTCCCCCGATGAGCAGTTCTTC
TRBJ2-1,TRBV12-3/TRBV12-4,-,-,CASSPSDEQFF,TGTGCCAGCAGTCCTAGCGACGAGCAGTTCTTC
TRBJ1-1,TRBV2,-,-,CASSTGTHTEAFF,TGTGCCAGCAGCACCGGGACACACACTGAAGCTTTCTTT
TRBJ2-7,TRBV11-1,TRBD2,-,CASSSISGTETYEQYF,TGTGCCAGCAGCTCAATTAGCGGGACGGAAACCTACGAGCAGTACTTC
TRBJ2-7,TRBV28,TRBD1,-,CASSAPGQDSYEQYF,TGTGCCAGCAGTGCCCCGGGACAGGACTCCTACGAGCAGTACTTC
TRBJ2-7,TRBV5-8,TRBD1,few,CASSSPGQGVHEQYF,TGTGCCAGCAGCTCCCCGGGACAGGGTGTCCACGAGCAGTACTTC
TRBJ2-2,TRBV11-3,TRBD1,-,CASSHRAGGITGELFF,TGTGCCAGCAGCCACAGGGCAGGGGGCATCACCGGGGAGCTGTTTTTT
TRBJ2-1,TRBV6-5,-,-,CASSYSAASSYNEQFF,TGTGCCAGCAGTTACTCGGCGGCTAGCTCCTACAATGAGCAGTTCTTC
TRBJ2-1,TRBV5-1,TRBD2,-,CASGNAGVAGGSSYNEQFF,TGCGCCAGCGGAAACGCAGGAGTAGCGGGAGGGAGCTCCTACAATGAGCAGTTCTTC
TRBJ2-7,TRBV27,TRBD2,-,CASSLRGRGGEQYF,TGTGCCAGCAGTTTGCGCGGGAGGGGGGGCGAGCAGTACTTC
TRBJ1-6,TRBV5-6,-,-,CASSLGGLSNSPLHF,TGTGCCAGCAGCTTGGGAGGGTTGAGTAATTCACCCCTCCACTTT
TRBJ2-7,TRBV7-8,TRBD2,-,CASSFIAGESGEQYF,TGTGCCAGCAGCTTCATAGCGGGAGAATCAGGAGAGCAGTACTTC
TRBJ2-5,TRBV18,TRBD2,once,CASSPRTSQETQYF,TGTGCCAGCTCACCTCGGACTAGCCAAGAGACCCAGTACTTC
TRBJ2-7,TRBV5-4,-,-,CASSLGGRPEQYF,TGTGCCAGCAGCTTGGGCGGGCGGCCCGAGCAGTACTTC
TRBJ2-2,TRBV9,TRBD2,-,CASSKRTSGSSVGELFF,TGTGCCAGCAGCAAGCGGACTAGCGGGAGCTCGGTCGGGGAGCTGTTTTTT
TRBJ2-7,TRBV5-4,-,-,CASSGGTAEQYF,TGTGCCAGCAGCGGCGGGACGGCCGAGCAGTACTTC
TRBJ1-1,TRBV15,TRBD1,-,CATSKRQGGGTEAFF,TGTGCCACCAGCAAAAGACAGGGAGGAGGGACTGAAGCTTTCTTT
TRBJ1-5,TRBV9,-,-,CASSPGSTYSNQPQHF,TGTGCCAGCAGCCCAGGGTCCACGTATAGCAATCAGCCCCAGCATTTT
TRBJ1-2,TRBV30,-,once,CAWSGIREGPWANYGYTF,TGTGCCTGGAGTGGGATACGGGAGGGCCCGTGGGCTAACTATGGCTACACCTTC
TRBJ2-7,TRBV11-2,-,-,CASSLGAGSYEQYF,TGTGCCAGCAGCTTAGGGGCTGGCTCCTACGAGCAGTACTTC
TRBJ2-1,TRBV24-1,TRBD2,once,CATSYPGTSICDEQFF,TGTGCCACCAGTTACCCCGGGACTAGTATATGCGATGAGCAGTTCTTC
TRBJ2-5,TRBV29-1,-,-,CSVSEDWAGETQYF,TGCAGCGTCTCGGAGGACTGGGCGGGGGAGACCCAGTACTTC
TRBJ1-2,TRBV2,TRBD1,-,CASGTANYGYTF,TGTGCCAGCGGGACAGCTAACTATGGCTACACCTTC
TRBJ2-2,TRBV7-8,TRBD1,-,CASSLVGTDTGELFF,TGTGCCAGCAGCTTAGTGGGGACAGACACCGGGGAGCTGTTTTTT
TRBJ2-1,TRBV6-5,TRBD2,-,CASTRTSGKDNEQFF,TGTGCCAGCACTCGGACTAGCGGGAAAGACAATGAGCAGTTCTTC
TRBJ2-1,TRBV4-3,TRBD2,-,CASSQGLAGGIGNEQFF,TGCGCCAGCAGCCAAGGACTAGCGGGAGGAATTGGCAATGAGCAGTTCTTC
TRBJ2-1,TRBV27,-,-,CASSPRGAISYNEQFF,TGTGCCAGCAGTCCCCGGGGAGCCATCTCCTACAATGAGCAGTTCTTC
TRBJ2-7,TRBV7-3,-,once,CASSPSGSGEQYF,TGTGCCAGCAGTCCCAGCGGGTCCGGCGAGCAGTACTTC
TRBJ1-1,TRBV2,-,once,CASSNGGRTEAFF,TGTGCCAGCAGTAACGGTGGGAGGACTGAAGCTTTCTTT